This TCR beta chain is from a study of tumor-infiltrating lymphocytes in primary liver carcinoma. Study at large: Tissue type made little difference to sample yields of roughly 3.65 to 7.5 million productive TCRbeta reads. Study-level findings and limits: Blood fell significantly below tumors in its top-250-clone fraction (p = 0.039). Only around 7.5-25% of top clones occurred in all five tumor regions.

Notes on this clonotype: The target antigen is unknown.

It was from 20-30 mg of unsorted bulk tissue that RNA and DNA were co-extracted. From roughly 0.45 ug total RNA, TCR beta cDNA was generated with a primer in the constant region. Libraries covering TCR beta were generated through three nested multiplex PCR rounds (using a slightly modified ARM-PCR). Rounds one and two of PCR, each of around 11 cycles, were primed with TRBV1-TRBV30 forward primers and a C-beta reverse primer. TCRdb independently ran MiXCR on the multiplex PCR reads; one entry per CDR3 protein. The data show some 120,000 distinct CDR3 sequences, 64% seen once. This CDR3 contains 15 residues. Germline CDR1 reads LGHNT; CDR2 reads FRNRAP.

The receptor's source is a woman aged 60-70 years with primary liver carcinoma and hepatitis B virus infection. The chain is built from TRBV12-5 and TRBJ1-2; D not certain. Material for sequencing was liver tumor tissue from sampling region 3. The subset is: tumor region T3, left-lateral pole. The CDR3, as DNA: TGTCATAGTGGTCCCGGTTTGCAATCACTCGGGGGCTACACCTTC. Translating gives CHSGPGLQSLGGYTF.